This T cell receptor (beta chain) was identified during a study of a mutant IDH1 vaccine in newly diagnosed glioma. Across the study: The initiation of vaccination occurred 4-6 weeks after radiotherapy alone, or with temozolomide cycles.

Clones were sequenced by immunoSEQ multiplex PCR, and TCRdb holds only the in-frame ones, with some missing. The sample consists of 40,000 to 45,000 clones, approximately 82% of them appearing once. Note on this clone: As yet, its antigen is unknown. The sample contains more than one DNA sequence encoding this CDR3.

The time point is: week 47, end of study. Topical imiquimod accompanied each vaccine dose, which consisted of 300 ug of mutant IDH1 20-mer peptide. This CDR3 is built from 13 residues. V gave up 1 base and J gave up 1 base, with 5 bases separating them. CDR1 SGDLS and CDR2 YYNGEE come from the germline V gene. This chain joins TRBV9 and TRBJ1-1; tentatively, D is TRBD1 (5 bases). This TCR was sampled from a man between 18 and 29 years old with glioma. Some clones in this sample may be carry-over from other donors' samples. This specimen consisted of PBMCs, obtained from a glioma patient whose treatment included an IDH1 peptide vaccine. CDR3 in amino acids: CASSVTGNTEAFF. For the CDR3, the DNA is TGTGCCAGCAGCGTAACAGGGAACACTGAAGCTTTCTTT.